Given below is one TCR beta chain in context. The antigen is unknown. RNA extraction was followed by reverse transcription into cDNA, which acted as the sequencing template. Clones were read by immunoSEQ multiplex PCR, and TCRdb kept only the in-frame ones, dropping some. The sample comprises roughly 210,000 clones, less than 45% of which are singletons, and around 3% rests with the top ten. CDR3 size: 14 residues. Germline lookup yields CDR1 MGHRA and CDR2 YSYEKL. The V gene lost 1 base and the J gene lost 5 bases, with 11 bases spanning the gap. This sample stems from a study of CD8+ T cells in alopecia areata. Background on the study: Severity scores in treated patients reflected the percentage of scalp affected. Study-wide results and caveats: Since there was just one nonresponder, nobody can yet say how baseline CD8+ expansion ties to response. Lesional scalp, especially alopecia totalis/universalis, showed higher clonality than normal scalp.

Stated treatment: oral pan-JAK inhibitor, 5-10 mg twice daily. The specimen comprised CD4+ T cells sorted from blood, sampled between weeks 36 and 40, from a patient treated with tofacitinib. The chain combines TRBV4-1 with TRBJ2-5; D is possibly TRBD1 (6 bases). The TCR comes from a human donor with alopecia areata. The CDR3 sequence is CASSQGGLGETQYF. Written as DNA, the CDR3 is TGCGCCAGCAGCCAAGGGGGGCTGGGGGAGACCCAGTACTTC.